This record concerns one T cell receptor beta chain sequence. A much bigger clone sits one base away, suggesting this may be a read error. This specimen belongs to a study of blood T cells in healthy people across ages. This CDR3 comprises 12 residues. The germline V gene has CDR1 MDHEN and CDR2 SYDVKM. With a J-beta primer mix and a sample-barcoded 5' primer, a second PCR ran about 7 to 12 cycles. A single record per CDR3 protein comes from TCRdb applying MiXCR to the 5' RACE reads. The sample includes approximately 800,000 distinct CDR3 sequences, roughly 25% of them seen just once. This same sample was also taken into another study, of T cells of mothers and their children.

This clonotype was obtained from a boy between 10 and 17 years old in good health. Sequences were obtained from blood. The chain recombines TRBV28 with TRBJ2-7; D gene ambiguous. CDR3 in DNA: TGTACCAGCAGTGGCCTTTCCTACGAGCAGTACTTC. It is translated as CTSSGLSYEQYF.